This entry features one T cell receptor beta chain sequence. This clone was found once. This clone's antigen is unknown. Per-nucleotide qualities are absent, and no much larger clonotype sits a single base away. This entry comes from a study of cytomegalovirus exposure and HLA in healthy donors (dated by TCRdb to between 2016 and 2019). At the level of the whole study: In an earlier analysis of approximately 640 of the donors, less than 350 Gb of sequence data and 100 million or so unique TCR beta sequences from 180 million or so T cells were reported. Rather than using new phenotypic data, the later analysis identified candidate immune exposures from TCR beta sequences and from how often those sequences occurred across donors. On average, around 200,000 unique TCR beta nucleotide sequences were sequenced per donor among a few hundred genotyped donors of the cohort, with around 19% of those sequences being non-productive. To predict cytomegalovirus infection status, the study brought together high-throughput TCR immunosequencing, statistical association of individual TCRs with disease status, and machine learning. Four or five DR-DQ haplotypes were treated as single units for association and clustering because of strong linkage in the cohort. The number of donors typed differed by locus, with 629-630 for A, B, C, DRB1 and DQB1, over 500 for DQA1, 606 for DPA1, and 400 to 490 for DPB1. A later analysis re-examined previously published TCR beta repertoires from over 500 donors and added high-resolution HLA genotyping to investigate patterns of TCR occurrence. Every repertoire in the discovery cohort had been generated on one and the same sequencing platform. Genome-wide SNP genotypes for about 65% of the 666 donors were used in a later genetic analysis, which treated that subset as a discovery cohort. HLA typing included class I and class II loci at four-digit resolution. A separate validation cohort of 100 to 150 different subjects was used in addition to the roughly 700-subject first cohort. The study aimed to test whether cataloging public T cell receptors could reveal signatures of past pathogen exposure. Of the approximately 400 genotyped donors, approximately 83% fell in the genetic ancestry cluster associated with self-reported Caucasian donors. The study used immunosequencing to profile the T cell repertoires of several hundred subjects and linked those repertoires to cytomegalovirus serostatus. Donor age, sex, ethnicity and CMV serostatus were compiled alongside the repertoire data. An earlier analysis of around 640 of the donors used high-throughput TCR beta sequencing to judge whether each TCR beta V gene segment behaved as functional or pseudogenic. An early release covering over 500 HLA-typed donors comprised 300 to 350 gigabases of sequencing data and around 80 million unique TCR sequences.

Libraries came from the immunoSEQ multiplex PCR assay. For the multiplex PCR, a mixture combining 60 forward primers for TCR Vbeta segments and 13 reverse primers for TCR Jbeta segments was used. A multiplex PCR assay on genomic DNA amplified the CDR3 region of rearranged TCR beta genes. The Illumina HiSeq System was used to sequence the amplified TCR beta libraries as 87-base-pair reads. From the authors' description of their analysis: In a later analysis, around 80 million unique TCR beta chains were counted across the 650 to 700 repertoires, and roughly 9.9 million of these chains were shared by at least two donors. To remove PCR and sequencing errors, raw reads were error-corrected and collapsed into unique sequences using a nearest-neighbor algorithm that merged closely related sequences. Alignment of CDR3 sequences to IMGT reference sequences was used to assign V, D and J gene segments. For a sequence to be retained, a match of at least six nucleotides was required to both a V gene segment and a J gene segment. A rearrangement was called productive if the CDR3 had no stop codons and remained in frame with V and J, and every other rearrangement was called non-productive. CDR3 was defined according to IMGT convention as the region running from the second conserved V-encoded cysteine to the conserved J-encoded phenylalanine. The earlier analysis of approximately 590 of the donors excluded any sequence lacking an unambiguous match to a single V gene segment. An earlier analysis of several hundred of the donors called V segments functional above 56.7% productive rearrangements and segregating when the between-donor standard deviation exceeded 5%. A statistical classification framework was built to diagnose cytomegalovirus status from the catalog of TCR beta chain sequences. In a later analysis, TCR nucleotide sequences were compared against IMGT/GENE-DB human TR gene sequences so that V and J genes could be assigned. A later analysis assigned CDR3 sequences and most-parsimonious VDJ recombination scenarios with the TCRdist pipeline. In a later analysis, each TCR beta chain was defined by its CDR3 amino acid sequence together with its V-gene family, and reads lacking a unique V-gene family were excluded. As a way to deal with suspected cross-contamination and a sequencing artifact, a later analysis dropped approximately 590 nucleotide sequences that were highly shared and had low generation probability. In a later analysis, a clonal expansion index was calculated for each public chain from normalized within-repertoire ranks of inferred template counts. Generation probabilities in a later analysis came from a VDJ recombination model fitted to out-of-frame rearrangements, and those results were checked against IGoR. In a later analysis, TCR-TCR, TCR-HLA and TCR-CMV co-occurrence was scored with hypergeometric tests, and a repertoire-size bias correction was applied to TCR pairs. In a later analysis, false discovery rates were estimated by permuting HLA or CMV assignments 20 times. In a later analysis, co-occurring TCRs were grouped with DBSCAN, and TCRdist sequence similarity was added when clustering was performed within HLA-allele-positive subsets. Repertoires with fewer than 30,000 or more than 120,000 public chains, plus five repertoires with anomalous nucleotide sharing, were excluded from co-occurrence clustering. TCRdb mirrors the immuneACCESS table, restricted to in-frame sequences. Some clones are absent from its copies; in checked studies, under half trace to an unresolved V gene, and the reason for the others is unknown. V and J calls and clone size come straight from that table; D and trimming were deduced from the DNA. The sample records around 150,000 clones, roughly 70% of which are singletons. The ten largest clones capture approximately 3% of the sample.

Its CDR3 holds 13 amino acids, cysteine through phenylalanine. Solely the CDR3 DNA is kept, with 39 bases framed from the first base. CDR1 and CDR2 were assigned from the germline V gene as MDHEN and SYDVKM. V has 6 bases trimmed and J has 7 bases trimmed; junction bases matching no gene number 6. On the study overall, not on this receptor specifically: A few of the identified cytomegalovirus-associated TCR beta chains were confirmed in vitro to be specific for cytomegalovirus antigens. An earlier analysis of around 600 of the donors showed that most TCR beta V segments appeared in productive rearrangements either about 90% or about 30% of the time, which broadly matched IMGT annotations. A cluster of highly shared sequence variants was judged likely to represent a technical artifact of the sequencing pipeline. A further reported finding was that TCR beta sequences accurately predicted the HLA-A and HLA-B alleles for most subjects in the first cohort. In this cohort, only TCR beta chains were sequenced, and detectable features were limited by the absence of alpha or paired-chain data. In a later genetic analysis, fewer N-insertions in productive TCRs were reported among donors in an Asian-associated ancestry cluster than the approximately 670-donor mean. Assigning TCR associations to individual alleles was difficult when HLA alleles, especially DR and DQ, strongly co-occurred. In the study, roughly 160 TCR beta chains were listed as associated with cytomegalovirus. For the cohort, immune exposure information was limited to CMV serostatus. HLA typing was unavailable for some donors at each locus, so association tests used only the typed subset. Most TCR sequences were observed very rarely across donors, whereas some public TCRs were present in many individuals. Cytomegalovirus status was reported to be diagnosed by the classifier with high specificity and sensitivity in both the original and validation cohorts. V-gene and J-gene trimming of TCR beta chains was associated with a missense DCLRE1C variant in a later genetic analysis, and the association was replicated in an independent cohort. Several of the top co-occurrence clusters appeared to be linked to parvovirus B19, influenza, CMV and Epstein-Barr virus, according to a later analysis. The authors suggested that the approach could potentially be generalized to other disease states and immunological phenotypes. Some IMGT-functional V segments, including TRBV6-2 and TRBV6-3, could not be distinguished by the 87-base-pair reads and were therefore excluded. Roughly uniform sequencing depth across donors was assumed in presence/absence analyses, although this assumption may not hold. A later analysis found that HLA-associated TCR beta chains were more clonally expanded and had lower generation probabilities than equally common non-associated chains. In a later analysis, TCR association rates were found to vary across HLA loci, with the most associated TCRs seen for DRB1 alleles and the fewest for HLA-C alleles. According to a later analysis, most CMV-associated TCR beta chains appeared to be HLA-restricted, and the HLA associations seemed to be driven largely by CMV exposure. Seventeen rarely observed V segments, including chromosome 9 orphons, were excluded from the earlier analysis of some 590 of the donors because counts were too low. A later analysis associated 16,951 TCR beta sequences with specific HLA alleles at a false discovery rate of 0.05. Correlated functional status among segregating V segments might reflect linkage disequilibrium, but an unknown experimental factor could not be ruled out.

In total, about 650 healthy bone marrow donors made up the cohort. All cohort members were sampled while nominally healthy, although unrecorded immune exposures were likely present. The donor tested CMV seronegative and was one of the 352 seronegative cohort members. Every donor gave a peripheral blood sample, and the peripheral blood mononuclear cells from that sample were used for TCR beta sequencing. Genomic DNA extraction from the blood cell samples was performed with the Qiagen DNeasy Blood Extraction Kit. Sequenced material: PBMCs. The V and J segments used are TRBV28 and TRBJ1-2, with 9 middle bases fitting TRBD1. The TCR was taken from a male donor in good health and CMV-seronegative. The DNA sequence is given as TGTGCCAGCAGGCCCACAGGGGGCAGTGGCTACACCTTC. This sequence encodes CASRPTGGSGYTF.